This T cell receptor beta chain was identified in a study of T cell repertoires in cytomegalovirus infection. Across the study: Both a matching HLA type and CMV infection were indicated by public TCR beta signatures. General observations from the study: The study found HLA-C-restricted CMV-specific TCR beta clonotypes dominating the ex vivo response. Of the TCR beta families, the public ones yielded a cumulative frequency that identified carriers of CMV plus the relevant HLA.

TCRdb reprocessed the reads via MiXCR and lists one record per CDR3 protein. The sample lists almost 500,000 distinct CDR3 sequences; 11% were seen once. This clonotype was counted many times. Its target is not known. Germline lookup yields CDR1 MNHNS and CDR2 SASEGT. V dropped 4 bases and J dropped 10; count of bases not matched to a gene: 10. This CDR3 region has 15 residues. The chain has TRBV6-1 and TRBJ1-6; 7 nucleotides line up with TRBD1. This receptor was taken from a human donor in good health (CMV status not recorded). Some clones in this sample may be carry-over from other donors' samples. The specimen was PBMCs. The CDR3 DNA follows: TGTGCCAGCAGTGTATCCCCCACAGGGGACTCACCCCTCCACTTT. Protein: CASSVSPTGDSPLHF.